A single count supports the clone carrying this T cell receptor (beta chain). Its antigen is as yet unknown. These data are taken from a study of cytomegalovirus exposure and HLA in healthy donors. 13 Jbeta primers and 60 Vbeta primers were used for the PCR. The table came from immunoSEQ multiplex PCR; TCRdb's copy has only in-frame clones and leaves some out. The data contain under 200,000 clones, 60% to 80% of them singletons. The germline gives CDR1 MNHEY, CDR2 SVGAGI. The CDR3 loop spans 13 amino acids. V lost 10 bases and J 0 bases, leaving 12 bases between the germline ends. Study-wide results and caveats: Association of about 17,000 TCR beta sequences with HLA alleles was found at 0.05 false discovery rate in a later analysis.

V is TRBV6-5 and J is TRBJ1-1; D perhaps matches TRBD1 (5 bases). The specimen was PBMCs. The receptor was isolated from a man in his forties or fifties in good health and CMV-seronegative. The CDR3 spells CATQLDMNTEAFF. The CDR3 nucleotides are TGTGCCACCCAATTGGACATGAACACTGAAGCTTTCTTT.